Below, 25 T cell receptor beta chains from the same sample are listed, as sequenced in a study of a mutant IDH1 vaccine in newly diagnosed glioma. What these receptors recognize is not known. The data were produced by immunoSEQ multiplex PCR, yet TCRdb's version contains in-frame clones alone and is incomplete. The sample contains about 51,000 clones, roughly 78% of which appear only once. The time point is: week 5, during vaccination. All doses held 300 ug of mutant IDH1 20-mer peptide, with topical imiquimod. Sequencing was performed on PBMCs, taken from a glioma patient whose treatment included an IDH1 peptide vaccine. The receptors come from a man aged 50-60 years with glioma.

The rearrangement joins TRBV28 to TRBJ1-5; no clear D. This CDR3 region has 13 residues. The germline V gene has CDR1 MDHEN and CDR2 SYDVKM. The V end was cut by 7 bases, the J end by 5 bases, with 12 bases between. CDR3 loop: CASNTDYDQPQHF. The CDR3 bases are TGTGCCAGCAATACGGACTATGATCAGCCCCAGCATTTT.

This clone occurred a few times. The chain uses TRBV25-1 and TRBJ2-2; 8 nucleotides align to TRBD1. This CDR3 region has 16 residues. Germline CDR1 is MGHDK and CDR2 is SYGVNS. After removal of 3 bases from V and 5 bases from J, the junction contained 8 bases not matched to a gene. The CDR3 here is CASSEEQGEKTGELFF. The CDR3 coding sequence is TGTGCCAGCAGTGAGGAACAGGGGGAAAAAACCGGGGAGCTGTTTTTT. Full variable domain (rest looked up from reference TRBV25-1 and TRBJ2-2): EADIYQTPRYLVIGTGKKITLECSQTMGHDKMYWYQQDPGMELHLIHYSYGVNSTEKGDLSSESTVSRIRTEHFPLTLESARPSHTSQYLCASSEEQGEKTGELFFGEGSRLTVL.

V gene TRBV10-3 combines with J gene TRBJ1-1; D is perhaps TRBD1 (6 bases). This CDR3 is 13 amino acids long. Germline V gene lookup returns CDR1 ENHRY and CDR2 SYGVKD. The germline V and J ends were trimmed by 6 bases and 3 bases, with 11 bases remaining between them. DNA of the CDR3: TGTGCCATCAGCGGGACACGGGACACTGAAGCTTTCTTT. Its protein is CAISGTRDTEAFF.

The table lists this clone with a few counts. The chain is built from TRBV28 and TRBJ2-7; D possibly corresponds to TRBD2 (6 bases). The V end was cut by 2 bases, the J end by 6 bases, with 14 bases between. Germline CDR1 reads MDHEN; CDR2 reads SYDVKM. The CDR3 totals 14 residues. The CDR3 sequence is CASSLEEGRLEQYF. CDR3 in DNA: TGTGCCAGCAGTTTAGAGGAGGGAAGGCTCGAGCAGTACTTC.

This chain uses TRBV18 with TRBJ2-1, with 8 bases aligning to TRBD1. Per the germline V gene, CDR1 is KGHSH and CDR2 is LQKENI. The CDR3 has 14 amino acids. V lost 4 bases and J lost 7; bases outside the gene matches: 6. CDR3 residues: CASSLDRGWNEQFF. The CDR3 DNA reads TGTGCCAGCTCACTCGACAGGGGATGGAATGAGCAGTTCTTC.

CDR3 loop: CASSRLAGHNEQFF. CDR3 DNA: TGTGCCAGTAGCCGACTAGCGGGCCACAATGAGCAGTTCTTC. V is TRBV19 and J is TRBJ2-1; TRBD2 agrees at 10 bases. The CDR3 consists of 14 residues. Germline V gene lookup returns CDR1 LNHDA and CDR2 SQIVND (reference sequence). The ends lost 6 bases at V and 5 bases at J; junction bases unmatched: 4. Full variable domain (remainder filled in from reference TRBV19 and TRBJ2-1): DGGITQSPKYLFRKEGQNVTLSCEQNLNHDAMYWYRQDPGQGLRLIYYSQIVNDFQKGDIAEGYSVSREKKESFPLTVTSAQKNPTAFYLCASSRLAGHNEQFFGPGTRLTVL.

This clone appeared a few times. The CDR3 nucleotides are TGTGCCAGTAGTGCCACCGGGAGCAATGAGCAGTTCTTC. Protein sequence: CASSATGSNEQFF. The chain employs TRBV19 and TRBJ2-1; D might be TRBD2 (6 bases). V shed 5 bases and J shed 6 bases, with 11 bases lying between them. Germline-derived CDR1 and CDR2 are LNHDA and SQIVND (reference sequence). The CDR3 consists of 13 residues.

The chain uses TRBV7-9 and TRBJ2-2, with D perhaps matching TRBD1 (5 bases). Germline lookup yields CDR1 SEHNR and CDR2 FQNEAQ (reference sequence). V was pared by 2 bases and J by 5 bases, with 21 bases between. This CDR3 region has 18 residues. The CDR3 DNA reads TGTGCCAGCAGCTTAAACATGGCAGGGCGAACCGTTACCGGGGAGCTGTTTTTT. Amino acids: CASSLNMAGRTVTGELFF.

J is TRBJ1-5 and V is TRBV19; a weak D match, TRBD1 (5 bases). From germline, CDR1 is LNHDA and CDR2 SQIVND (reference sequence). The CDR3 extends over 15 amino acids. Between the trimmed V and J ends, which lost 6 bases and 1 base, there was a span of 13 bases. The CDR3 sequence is CASRTQGSSNQPQHF. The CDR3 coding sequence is TGTGCCAGTAGAACCCAGGGTAGCAGCAATCAGCCCCAGCATTTT.

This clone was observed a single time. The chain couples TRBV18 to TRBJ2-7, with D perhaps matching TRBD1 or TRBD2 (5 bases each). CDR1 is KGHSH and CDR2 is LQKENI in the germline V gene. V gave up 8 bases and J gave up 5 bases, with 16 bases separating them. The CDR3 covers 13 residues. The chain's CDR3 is CASLQLGVDEQYF. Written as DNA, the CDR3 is TGTGCCAGCCTCCAATTGGGGGTGGACGAGCAGTACTTC. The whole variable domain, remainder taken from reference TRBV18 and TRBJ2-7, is NAGVMQNPRHLVRRRGQEARLRCSPMKGHSHVYWYRQLPEEGLKFMVYLQKENIIDESGMPKERFSAEFPKEGPSILRIQQVVRGDSAAYFCASLQLGVDEQYFGPGTRLTVT.

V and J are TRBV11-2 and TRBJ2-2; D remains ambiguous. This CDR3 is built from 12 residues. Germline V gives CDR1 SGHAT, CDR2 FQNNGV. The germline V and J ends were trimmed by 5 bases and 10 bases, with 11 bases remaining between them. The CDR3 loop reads CASSPQVEELFF. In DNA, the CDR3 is TGTGCCAGCAGCCCCCAGGTGGAGGAGCTGTTTTTT.

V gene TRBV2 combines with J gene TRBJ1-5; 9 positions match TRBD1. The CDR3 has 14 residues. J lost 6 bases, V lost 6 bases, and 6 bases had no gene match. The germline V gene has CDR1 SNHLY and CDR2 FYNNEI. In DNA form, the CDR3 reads TGTGCCAGCAGACAGGGGGCGCAGGGTCAGCCCCAGCATTTT. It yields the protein CASRQGAQGQPQHF. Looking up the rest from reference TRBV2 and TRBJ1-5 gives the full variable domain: EPEVTQTPSHQVTQMGQEVILRCVPISNHLYFYWYRQILGQKVEFLVSFYNNEISEKSEIFDDQFSVERPDGSNFTLKIRSTKLEDSAMYFCASRQGAQGQPQHFGDGTRLSIL.

The CDR3 nucleotides are TGTGCCAGCAGCTCTATGGGGACAGGGGACTACACCTTC. The encoded protein is CASSSMGTGDYTF. The chain joins TRBV7-2 to TRBJ1-2, with 10 bases lining up with TRBD1. After removal of 4 bases from V and 10 bases from J, the junction contained 6 bases not matched to a gene. The CDR3 loop spans 13 amino acids. From germline, CDR1 is SGHTA and CDR2 FQGNSA.

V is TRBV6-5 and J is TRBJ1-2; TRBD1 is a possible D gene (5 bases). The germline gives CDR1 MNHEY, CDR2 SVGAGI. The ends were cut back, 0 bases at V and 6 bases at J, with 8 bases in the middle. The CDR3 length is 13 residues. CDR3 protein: CASSYSVGDGYTF. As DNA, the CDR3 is TGTGCCAGCAGTTACTCTGTAGGGGATGGCTACACCTTC.

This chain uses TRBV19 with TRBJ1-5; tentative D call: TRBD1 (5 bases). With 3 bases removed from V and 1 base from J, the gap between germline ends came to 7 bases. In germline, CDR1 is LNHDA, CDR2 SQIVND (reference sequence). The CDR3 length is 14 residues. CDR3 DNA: TGTGCCAGTAGTATCGGGGGGAGCAATCAGCCCCAGCATTTT. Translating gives CASSIGGSNQPQHF. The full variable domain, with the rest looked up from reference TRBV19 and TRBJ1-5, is DGGITQSPKYLFRKEGQNVTLSCEQNLNHDAMYWYRQDPGQGLRLIYYSQIVNDFQKGDIAEGYSVSREKKESFPLTVTSAQKNPTAFYLCASSIGGSNQPQHFGDGTRLSIL.

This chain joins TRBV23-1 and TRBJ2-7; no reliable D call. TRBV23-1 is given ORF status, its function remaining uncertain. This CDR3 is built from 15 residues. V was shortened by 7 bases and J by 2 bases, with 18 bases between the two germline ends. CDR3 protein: CASMRPSVNPYEQYF. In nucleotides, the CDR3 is TGCGCCAGCATGAGGCCCAGCGTCAACCCCTACGAGCAGTACTTC.

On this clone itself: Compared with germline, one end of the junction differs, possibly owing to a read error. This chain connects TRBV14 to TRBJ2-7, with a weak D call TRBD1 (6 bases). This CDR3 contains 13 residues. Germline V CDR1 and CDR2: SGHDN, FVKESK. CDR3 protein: CASSQELTGHKDF. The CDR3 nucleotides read TGTGCCAGCAGCCAAGAATTAACGGGACACAAAGACTTC.

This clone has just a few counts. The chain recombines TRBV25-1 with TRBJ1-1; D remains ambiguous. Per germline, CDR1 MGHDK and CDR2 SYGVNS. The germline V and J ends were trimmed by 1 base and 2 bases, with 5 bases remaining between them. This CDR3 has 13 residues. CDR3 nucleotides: TGTGCCAGCAGTGAATTCCCCAACACTGAAGCTTTCTTT. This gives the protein CASSEFPNTEAFF.

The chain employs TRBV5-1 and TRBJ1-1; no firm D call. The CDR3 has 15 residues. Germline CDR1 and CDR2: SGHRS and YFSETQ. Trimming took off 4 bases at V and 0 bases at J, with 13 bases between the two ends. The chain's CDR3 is CASSNSTGMNTEAFF. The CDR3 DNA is TGCGCCAGCAGCAATTCCACGGGGATGAACACTGAAGCTTTCTTT.

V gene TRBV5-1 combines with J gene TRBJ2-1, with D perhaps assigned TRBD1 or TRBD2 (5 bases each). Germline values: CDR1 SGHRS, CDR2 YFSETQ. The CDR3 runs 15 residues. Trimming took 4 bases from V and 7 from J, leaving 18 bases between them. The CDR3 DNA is TGCGCCAGCAGCCCCGGGACCGGGTGGTCGAATGAGCAGTTCTTC. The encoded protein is CASSPGTGWSNEQFF. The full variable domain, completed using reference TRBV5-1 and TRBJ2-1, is KAGVTQTPRYLIKTRGQQVTLSCSPISGHRSVSWYQQTPGQGLQFLFEYFSETQRNKGNFPGRFSGRQFSNSRSEMNVSTLELGDSALYLCASSPGTGWSNEQFFGPGTRLTVL.

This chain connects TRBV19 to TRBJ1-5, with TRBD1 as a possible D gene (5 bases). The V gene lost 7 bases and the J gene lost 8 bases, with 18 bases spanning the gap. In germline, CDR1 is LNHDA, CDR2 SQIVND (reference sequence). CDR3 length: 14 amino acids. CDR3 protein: CASKGDRREEPQHF. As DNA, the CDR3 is TGTGCCAGTAAGGGTGACAGACGGGAGGAGCCCCAGCATTTT.

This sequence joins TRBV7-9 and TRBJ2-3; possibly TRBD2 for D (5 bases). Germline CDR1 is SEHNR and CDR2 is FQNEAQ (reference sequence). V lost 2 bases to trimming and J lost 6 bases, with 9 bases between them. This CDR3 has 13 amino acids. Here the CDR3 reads CASSLSGVDTQYF. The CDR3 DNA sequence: TGTGCCAGCAGCTTATCCGGGGTGGATACGCAGTATTTT.

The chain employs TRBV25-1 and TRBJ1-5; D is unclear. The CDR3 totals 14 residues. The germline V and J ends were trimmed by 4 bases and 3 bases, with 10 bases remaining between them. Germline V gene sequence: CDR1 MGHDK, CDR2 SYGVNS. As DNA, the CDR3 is TGTGCCAGCAGTGGGGCGGGGAACAATCAGCCCCAGCATTTT. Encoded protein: CASSGAGNNQPQHF.

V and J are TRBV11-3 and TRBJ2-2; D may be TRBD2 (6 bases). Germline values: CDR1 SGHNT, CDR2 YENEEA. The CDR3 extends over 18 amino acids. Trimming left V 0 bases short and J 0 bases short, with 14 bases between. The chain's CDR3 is CASSLEGGGAPNTGELFF. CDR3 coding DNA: TGTGCCAGCAGCTTAGAGGGTGGAGGGGCCCCGAACACCGGGGAGCTGTTTTTT.

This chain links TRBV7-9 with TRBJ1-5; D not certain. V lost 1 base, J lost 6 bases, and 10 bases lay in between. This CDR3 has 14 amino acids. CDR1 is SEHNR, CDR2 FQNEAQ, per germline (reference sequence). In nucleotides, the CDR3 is TGTGCCAGCAGCTTAGAGGGCGGAGGTCAGCCCCAGCATTTT. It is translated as CASSLEGGGQPQHF.